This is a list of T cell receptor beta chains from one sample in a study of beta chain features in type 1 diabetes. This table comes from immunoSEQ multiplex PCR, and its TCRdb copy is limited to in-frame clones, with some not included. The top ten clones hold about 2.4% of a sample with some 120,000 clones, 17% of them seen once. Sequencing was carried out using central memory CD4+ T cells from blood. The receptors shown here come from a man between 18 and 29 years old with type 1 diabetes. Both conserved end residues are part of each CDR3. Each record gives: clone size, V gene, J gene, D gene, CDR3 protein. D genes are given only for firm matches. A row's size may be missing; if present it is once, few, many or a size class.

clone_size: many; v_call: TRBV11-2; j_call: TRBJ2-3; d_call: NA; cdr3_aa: CASSHTDTQYF
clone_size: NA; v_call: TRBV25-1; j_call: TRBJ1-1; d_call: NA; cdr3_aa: CASSSGGAHGTEAFF
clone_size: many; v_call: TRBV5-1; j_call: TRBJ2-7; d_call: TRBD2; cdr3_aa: CASSLRTSYEQYF
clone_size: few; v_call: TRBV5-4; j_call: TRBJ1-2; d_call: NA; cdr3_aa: CASSLTGTRFGYTF
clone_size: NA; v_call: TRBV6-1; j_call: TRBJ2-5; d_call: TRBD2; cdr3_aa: CASSEGLAGAMVTQYF
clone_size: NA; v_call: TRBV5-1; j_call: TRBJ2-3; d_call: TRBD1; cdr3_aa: CASSFRGQGGTDTQYF
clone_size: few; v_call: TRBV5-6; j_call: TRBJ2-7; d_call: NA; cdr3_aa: CASSRVETSRSEQYF
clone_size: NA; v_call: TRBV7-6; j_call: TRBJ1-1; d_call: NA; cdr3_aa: CASSFSRTSGTEAFF
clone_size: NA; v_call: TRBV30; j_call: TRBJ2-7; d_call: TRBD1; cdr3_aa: CAWSVYDRARYEQYF
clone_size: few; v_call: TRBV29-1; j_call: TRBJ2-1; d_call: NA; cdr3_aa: CSVDLPGHNEQFF
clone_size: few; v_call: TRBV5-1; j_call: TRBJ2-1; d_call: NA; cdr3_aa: CASSLNYNEQFF
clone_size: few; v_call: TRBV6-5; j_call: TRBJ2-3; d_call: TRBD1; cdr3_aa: CASSRRGQGDTQYF
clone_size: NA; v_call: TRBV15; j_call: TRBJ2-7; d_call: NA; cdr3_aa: CATSRLLDYEQYF
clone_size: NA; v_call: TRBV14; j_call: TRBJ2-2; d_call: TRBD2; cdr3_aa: CASSPWTSGSAGELFF
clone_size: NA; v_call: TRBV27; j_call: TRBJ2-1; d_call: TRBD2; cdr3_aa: CATRLADPYNEQFF
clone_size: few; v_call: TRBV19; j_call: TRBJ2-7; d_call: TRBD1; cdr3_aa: CASSRDSSYEQYF
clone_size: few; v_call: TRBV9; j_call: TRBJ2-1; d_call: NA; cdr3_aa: CASSVDSHNEQFF
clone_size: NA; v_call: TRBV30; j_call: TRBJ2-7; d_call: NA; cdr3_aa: CAWSPAPGVLYF
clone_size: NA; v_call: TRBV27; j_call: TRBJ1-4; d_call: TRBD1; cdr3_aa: CASSSLQGPNEKLFF
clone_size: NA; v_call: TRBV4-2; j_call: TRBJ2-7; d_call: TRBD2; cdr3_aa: CASSQGIAGGYEQYF
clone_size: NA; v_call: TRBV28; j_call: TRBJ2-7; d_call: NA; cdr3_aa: CASRAGIAYEQYF
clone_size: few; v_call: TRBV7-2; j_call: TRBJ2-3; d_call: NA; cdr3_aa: CASSLEVASDTQYF
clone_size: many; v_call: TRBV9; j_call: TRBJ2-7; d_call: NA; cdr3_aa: CASGGRGDDEQYF
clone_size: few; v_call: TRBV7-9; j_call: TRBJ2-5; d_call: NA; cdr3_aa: CASSLGGRRPQETQYF
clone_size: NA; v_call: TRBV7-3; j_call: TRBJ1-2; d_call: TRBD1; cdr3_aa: CASSLTGTDYGYTF
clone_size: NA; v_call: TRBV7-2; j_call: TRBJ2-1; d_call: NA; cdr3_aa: CASSLAGAGYNEQFF
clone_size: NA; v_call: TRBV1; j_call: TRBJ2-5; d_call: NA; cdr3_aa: CTSSSSGRMETQYF
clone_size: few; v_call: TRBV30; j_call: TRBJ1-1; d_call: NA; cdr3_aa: CAWARTMNTEAFF
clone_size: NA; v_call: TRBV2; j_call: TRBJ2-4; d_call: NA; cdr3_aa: CASSGPVRSRDAKNIQYF
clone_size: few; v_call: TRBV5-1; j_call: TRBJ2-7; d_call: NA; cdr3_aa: CASSSDGTTSYEQYF
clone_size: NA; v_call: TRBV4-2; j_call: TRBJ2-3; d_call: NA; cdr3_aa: CASSQVRRSTQYF
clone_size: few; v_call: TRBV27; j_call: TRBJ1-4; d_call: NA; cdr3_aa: CASSSYMDGSEKLFF
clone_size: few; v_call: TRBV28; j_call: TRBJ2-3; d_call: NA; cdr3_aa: CASSLQGPDTQYF
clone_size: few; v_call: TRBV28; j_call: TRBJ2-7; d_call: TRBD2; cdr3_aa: CASRVTSGRTSYEQYF
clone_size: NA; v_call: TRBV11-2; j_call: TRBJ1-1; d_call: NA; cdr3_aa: CASSLVTGLNTEAFF
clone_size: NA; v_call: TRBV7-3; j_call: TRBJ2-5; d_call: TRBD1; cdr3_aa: CASSYQGAEYETQYF
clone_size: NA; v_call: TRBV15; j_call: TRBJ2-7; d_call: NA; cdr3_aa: CATSRDRGGGSYEQYF
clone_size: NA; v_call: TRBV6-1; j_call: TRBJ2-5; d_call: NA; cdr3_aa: CASHLGQETQYF
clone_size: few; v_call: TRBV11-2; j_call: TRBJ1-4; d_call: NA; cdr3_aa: CASSSHAGAGEKLFF